One and the same sample provided the 22 T cell receptor beta chains below, sequenced in a study of T cells expressing NK-cell markers. TCRdb reanalyzed the 5' RACE reads, giving one entry per CDR3 protein sequence and no DNA. The sample has over 120,000 distinct CDR3 sequences, and its top ten clones hold roughly 12%. Sequenced input: blood T cells: a sorted CD56 or NKG2C T cell subset, CD4+ or CD8+ T cells, or bulk PBMC T cells (not recorded which). These receptors originate from a man between 18 and 35 years old in good health.

The rearrangement joins TRBV6-1 to TRBJ2-3; as DNA is missing, the TRBD2 call by TCRdb cannot be tested. Germline V lookup: CDR1 MNHNS, CDR2 SASEGT. This CDR3 region has 15 residues. CDR3 region: CAIQRDPTSTDTQYF.

The chain is built from TRBV19 and TRBJ2-7. The CDR3 loop spans 11 amino acids. Germline V gene sequence: CDR1 LNHDA, CDR2 SQIVND (reference sequence). This chain's CDR3 is CASSIKDEQYF.

The rearrangement joins TRBV12-3 or TRBV12-4 to TRBJ2-2; the TRBD1 assignment by TCRdb is unverifiable without DNA. The length of the CDR3 is 19 residues. CDR3 region: CASSSLLDFSLSHTGELFF.

The chain is built from TRBV25-1 and TRBJ1-5; no DNA is available, so the TRBD1 call from TCRdb remains unchecked. The CDR3 contains 19 residues. Germline CDR1 is MGHDK and CDR2 is SYGVNS. CDR3 loop: CASSDKRSRSEGSNQPQHF. Looking up the rest from reference TRBV25-1 and TRBJ1-5 gives the full variable domain: EADIYQTPRYLVIGTGKKITLECSQTMGHDKMYWYQQDPGMELHLIHYSYGVNSTEKGDLSSESTVSRIRTEHFPLTLESARPSHTSQYLCASSDKRSRSEGSNQPQHFGDGTRLSIL.

The rearrangement uses TRBV7-9 and TRBJ2-1. CDR1 SEHNR and CDR2 FQNEAQ come from the germline V gene (reference sequence). There are 13 residues in the CDR3. CDR3: CASSVAGAGEQFF.

The rearrangement uses TRBV20-1 and TRBJ2-7; there is no DNA to check the TCRdb D call of TRBD1. The CDR3 has 13 amino acids. Germline values: CDR1 DFQATT, CDR2 SNEGSKA (reference sequence). The CDR3 protein is CSVTGTGFYEQYF.

The chain's CDR3 is CASSLQGTGTEAFF. The chain joins TRBV5-8 to TRBJ1-1; there is no DNA to check the TCRdb D call of TRBD1. The CDR3 is 14 amino acids. Germline V gene data show CDR1 as SGHTS and CDR2 as YDEGEE.

This chain connects TRBV27 to TRBJ1-4; TCRdb calls TRBD1, which cannot be checked without DNA. The CDR3 is made up of 14 amino acids. Germline V gene data show CDR1 as MNHEY and CDR2 as SMNVEV (reference sequence). The CDR3 reads CASSRGQNNEKLFF.

The gene calls are TRBV11-3 and TRBJ2-5; there is no DNA to check the TCRdb D call of TRBD2. Germline CDR1 is SGHNT and CDR2 is YENEEA. This CDR3 has 14 amino acids. The CDR3 here is CASSSQRERETQYF.

The chain uses TRBV20-1 and TRBJ2-3; the TRBD2 assignment by TCRdb is unverifiable without DNA. Germline V gene lookup returns CDR1 DFQATT and CDR2 SNEGSKA (reference sequence). CDR3 size: 17 residues. The CDR3: CSASDLAGVVGTDTQYF.

CDR3 residues: CASSDGQGRATDTQYF. The V and J genes are TRBV6-1 and TRBJ2-3; TCRdb's D call, TRBD1, is unchecked because there is no DNA. Germline CDR1 and CDR2: MNHNS and SASEGT. The CDR3 spans 16 residues.

J is TRBJ2-7 and V is TRBV6-5. CDR1 is MNHEY and CDR2 is SVGAGI in the germline V gene. The CDR3 is made up of 15 amino acids. The CDR3 here is CASSYSEQTPYEQYF.

V gene TRBV5-5 combines with J gene TRBJ1-3. The CDR3 contains 13 residues. CDR1 and CDR2 from the germline V gene are SGHKS and YYEKEE (reference sequence). The CDR3: CASSWRDGNTIYF. The full variable domain, with the rest looked up from reference TRBV5-5 and TRBJ1-3, is DAGVTQSPTHLIKTRGQQVTLRCSPISGHKSVSWYQQVLGQGPQFIFQYYEKEERGRGNFPDRFSARQFPNYSSELNVNALLLGDSALYLCASSWRDGNTIYFGEGSWLTVV.

The V call is TRBV24-1, the J call TRBJ2-3; TCRdb designates TRBD2, a call that cannot be tested without DNA. The CDR3 is 15 amino acids. The germline gives CDR1 KGHDR, CDR2 SFDVKD. The chain's CDR3 is CATSPGLSSTDTQYF.

This chain connects TRBV28 to TRBJ1-1; TCRdb calls TRBD1, which cannot be checked without DNA. This CDR3 has 15 residues. In germline, CDR1 is MDHEN, CDR2 SYDVKM. CDR3 amino acids: CASSLRGTGDTEAFF.

V is TRBV19 and J is TRBJ2-1; TCRdb designates TRBD2, a call that cannot be tested without DNA. CDR3 length: 17 residues. Germline V gene sequence: CDR1 LNHDA, CDR2 SQIVND (reference sequence). The CDR3: CASSMRRLAGGPWEQFF. The full variable domain, completed using reference TRBV19 and TRBJ2-1, is DGGITQSPKYLFRKEGQNVTLSCEQNLNHDAMYWYRQDPGQGLRLIYYSQIVNDFQKGDIAEGYSVSREKKESFPLTVTSAQKNPTAFYLCASSMRRLAGGPWEQFFGPGTRLTVL.

CDR3 loop: CASSLGYQGSTDTQYF. This chain connects TRBV7-6 to TRBJ2-3; as DNA is missing, the TRBD1 call by TCRdb cannot be tested. CDR1 SGHVS and CDR2 FNYEAQ come from the germline V gene. This CDR3 has 16 amino acids.

This chain joins TRBV27 and TRBJ2-3; the D call of TRBD2 rests on TCRdb alone, since no DNA is present to check it. The CDR3 is 15 amino acids. CDR1 MNHEY and CDR2 SMNVEV come from the germline V gene (reference sequence). The CDR3: CASSFVRSARDTQYF.

The rearrangement uses TRBV4-1 and TRBJ2-3; the TCRdb D gene call, TRBD2, has no DNA to confirm it. CDR3 size: 15 residues. The germline CDR1 and CDR2 sequences are MGHRA and YSYEKL. The CDR3 sequence: CASSQVAWAPDTQYF.

The chain combines TRBV2 with TRBJ2-1; TCRdb names TRBD2, which stays unverified in the absence of DNA. This CDR3 is built from 16 residues. Germline CDR1 and CDR2: SNHLY and FYNNEI. The CDR3 region is CASSRTGLAGMNEQFF.

CDR3 sequence reads: CASSLGLAGEVGETQYF. The genes are TRBV11-2 and TRBJ2-5; there is no DNA to check the TCRdb D call of TRBD2. CDR3 size: 17 residues. CDR1 SGHAT and CDR2 FQNNGV come from the germline V gene.

This sequence joins TRBV5-1 and TRBJ2-7; TCRdb's D call, TRBD1, is unchecked because there is no DNA. In germline, CDR1 is SGHRS, CDR2 YFSETQ. The CDR3 has 18 amino acids. The CDR3 loop reads CASSPVGGLAEDSYEQYF.